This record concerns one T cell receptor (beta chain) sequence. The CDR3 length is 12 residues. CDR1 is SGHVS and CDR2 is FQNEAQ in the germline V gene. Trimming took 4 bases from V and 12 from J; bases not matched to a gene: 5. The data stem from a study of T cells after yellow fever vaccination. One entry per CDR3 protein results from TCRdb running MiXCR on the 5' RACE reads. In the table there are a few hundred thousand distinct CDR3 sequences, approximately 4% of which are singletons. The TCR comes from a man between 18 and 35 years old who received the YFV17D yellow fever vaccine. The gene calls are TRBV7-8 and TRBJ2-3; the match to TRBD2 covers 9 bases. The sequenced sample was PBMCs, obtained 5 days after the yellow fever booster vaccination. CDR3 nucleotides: TGTGCCAGCAGCTCAACCGGGACTAGCCAGTATTTT. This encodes CASSSTGTSQYF. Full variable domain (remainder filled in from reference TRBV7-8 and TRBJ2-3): GAGVSQSPRYKVAKRGQDVALRCDPISGHVSLFWYQQALGQGPEFLTYFQNEAQLDKSGLPSDRFFAERPEGSVSTLKIQRTQQEDSAVYLCASSSTGTSQYFGPGTRLTVL.